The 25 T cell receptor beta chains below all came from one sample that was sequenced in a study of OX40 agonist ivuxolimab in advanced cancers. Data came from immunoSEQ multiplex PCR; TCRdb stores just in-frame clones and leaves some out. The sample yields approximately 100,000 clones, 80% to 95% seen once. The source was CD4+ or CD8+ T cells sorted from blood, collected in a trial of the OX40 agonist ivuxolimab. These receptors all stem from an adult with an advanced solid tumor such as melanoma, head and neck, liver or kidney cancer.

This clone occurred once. In DNA, the CDR3 is TGTGCCACCAGCAGAGACCCTGGAACGGGAAACACCATATATTTT. Translation gives CATSRDPGTGNTIYF. The gene calls are TRBV15 and TRBJ1-3; D uncertain. The CDR3 is 15 amino acids. Germline CDR1 LNHNV, CDR2 YYDKDF (reference sequence). The V gene lost 0 bases and the J gene lost 4 bases, with 10 bases spanning the gap.

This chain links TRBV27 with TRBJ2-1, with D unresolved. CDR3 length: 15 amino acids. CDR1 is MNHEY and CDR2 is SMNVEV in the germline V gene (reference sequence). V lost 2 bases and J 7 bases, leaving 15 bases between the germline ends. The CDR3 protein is CASSLVPELRNEQFF. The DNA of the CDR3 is TGTGCCAGCAGTTTAGTTCCGGAGTTGAGGAATGAGCAGTTCTTC.

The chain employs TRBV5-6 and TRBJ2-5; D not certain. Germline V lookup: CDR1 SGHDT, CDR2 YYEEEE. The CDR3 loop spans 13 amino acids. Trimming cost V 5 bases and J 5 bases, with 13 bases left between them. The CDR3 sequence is CASSFLSRETQYF. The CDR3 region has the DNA TGTGCCAGCAGTTTCTTATCGCGGGAGACCCAGTACTTC.

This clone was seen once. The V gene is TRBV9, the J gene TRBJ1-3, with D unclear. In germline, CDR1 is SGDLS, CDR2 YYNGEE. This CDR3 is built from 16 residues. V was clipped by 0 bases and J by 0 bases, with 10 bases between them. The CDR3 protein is CASSVAGQHSGNTIYF. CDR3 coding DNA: TGTGCCAGCAGCGTAGCGGGCCAGCACTCTGGAAACACCATATATTTT.

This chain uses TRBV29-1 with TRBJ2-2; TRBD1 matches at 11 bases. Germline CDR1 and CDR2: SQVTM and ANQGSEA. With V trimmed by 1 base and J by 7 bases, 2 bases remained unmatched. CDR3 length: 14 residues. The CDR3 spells CSVEGGQGGGELFF. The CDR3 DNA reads TGCAGCGTTGAAGGGGGACAGGGGGGCGGGGAGCTGTTTTTT.

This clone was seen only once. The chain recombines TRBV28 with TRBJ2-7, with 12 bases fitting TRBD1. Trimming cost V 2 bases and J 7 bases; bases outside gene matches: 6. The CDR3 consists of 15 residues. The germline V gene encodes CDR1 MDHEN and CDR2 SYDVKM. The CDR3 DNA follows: TGTGCCAGCAGTTTAGCCGGGACAGGGGGCGGGGAGCAGTACTTC. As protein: CASSLAGTGGGEQYF.

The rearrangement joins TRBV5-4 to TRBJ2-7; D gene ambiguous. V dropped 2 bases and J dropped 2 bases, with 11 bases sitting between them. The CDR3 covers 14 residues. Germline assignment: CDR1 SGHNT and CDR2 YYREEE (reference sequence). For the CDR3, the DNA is TGTGCCAGCAGCTTTATGACGGTTCCCTACGAGCAGTACTTC. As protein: CASSFMTVPYEQYF.

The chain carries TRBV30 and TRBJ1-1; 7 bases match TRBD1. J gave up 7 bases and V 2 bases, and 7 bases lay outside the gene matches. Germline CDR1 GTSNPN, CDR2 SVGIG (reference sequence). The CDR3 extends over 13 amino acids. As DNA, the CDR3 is TGTGCCTGGAGTACCACAGGGGAAGGTGAAGCTTTCTTT. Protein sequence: CAWSTTGEGEAFF.

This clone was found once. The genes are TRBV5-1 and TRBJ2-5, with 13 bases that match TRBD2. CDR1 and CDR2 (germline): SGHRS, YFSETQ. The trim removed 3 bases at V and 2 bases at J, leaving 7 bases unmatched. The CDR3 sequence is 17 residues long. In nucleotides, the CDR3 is TGCGCCAGCAGCTCTCGACTAGCGGGAGGATTGCAAGAGACCCAGTACTTC. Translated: CASSSRLAGGLQETQYF.

The CDR3 loop reads CSVGLGGDTEAFF. The CDR3 nucleotides are TGCAGCGTTGGACTGGGAGGAGACACTGAAGCTTTCTTT. The chain recombines TRBV29-1 with TRBJ1-1; D is uncertain. V was trimmed by 4 bases and J by 3 bases, leaving 12 bases between them. The germline V gene has CDR1 SQVTM and CDR2 ANQGSEA. The CDR3 is 13 residues long. The entire variable domain, with the rest obtained from reference TRBV29-1 and TRBJ1-1, is as follows: SAVISQKPSRDICQRGTSLTIQCQVDSQVTMMFWYRQQPGQSLTLIATANQGSEATYESGFVIDKFPISRPNLTFSTLTVSNMSPEDSSIYLCSVGLGGDTEAFFGQGTRLTVV.

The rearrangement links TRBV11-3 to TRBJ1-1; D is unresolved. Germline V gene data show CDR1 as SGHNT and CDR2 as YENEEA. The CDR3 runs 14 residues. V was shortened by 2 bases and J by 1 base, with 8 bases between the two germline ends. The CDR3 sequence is CASSLRAPNTEAFF. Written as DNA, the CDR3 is TGTGCCAGCAGCTTAAGGGCCCCGAACACTGAAGCTTTCTTT.

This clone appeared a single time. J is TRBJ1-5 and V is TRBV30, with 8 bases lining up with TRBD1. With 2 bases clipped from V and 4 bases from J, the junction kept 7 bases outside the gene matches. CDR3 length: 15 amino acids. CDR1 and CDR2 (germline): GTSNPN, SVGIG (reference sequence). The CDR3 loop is CAWSTQGASNQPQHF. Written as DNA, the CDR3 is TGTGCCTGGAGTACTCAGGGGGCCTCTAATCAGCCCCAGCATTTT.

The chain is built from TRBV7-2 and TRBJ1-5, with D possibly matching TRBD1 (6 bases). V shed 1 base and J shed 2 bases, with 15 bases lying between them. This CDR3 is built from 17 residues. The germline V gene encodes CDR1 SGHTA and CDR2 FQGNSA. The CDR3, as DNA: TGTGCCAGCAGCTTAGTAGCAGGGGCAGGGGGCAATCAGCCCCAGCATTTT. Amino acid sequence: CASSLVAGAGGNQPQHF.

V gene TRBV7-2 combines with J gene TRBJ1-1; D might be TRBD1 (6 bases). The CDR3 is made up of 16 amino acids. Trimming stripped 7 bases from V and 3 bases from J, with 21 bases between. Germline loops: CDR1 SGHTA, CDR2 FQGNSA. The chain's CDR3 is CASTTKTLGGDTEAFF. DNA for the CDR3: TGTGCCAGCACCACCAAGACTCTAGGGGGGGACACTGAAGCTTTCTTT.

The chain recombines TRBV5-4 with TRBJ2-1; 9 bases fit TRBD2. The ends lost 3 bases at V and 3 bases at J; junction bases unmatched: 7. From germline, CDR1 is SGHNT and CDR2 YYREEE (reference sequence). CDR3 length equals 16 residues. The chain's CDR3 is CASSSPTSGFYNEQFF. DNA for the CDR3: TGTGCCAGCAGCTCCCCGACTAGCGGATTCTACAATGAGCAGTTCTTC.

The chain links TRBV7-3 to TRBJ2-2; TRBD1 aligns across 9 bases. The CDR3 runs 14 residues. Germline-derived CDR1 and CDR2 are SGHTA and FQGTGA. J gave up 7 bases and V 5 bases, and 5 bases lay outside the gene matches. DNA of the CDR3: TGTGCCAGCAGCCCGGGACAGGGTATCGGGGAGCTGTTTTTT. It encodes CASSPGQGIGELFF.

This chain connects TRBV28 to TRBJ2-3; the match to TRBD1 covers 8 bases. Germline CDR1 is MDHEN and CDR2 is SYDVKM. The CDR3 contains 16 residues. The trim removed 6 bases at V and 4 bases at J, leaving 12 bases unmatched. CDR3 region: CASRLAADRGADTQYF. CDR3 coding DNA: TGTGCCAGCAGGTTAGCCGCCGACAGGGGCGCAGATACGCAGTATTTT.

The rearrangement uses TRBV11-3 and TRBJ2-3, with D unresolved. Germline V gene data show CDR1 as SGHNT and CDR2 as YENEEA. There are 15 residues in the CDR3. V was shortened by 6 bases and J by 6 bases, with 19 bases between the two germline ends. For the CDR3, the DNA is TGTGCCAGCAGTTCCGATGGGGTCTTGGTGGATACGCAGTATTTT. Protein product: CASSSDGVLVDTQYF.

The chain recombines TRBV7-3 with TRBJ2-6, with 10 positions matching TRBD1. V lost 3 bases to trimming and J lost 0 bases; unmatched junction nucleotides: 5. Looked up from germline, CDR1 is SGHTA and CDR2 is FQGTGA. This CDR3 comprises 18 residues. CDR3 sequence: CASSLAGQGSSGANVLTF. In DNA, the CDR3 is TGTGCCAGCAGCTTGGCGGGACAGGGGAGCTCTGGGGCCAACGTCCTGACTTTC.

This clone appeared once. The chain's CDR3 is CASSQQGGTNAYEQYF. The DNA of the CDR3 is TGTGCCAGCAGCCAACAGGGGGGGACTAACGCCTACGAGCAGTACTTC. The chain carries TRBV4-2 and TRBJ2-7; tentatively, D is TRBD1 or TRBD2 (7 bases each). The CDR3 has 16 residues. V lost 2 bases, J lost 2 bases, and 16 bases lay in between. Germline lookup yields CDR1 LGHNA and CDR2 YNFKEQ.

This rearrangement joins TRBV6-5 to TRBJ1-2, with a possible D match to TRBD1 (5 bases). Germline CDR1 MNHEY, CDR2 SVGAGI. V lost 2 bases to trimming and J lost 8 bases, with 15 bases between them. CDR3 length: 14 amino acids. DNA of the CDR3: TGTGCCAGCAGTTACCACACAGGTTCGGAGGGCTACACCTTC. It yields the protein CASSYHTGSEGYTF.

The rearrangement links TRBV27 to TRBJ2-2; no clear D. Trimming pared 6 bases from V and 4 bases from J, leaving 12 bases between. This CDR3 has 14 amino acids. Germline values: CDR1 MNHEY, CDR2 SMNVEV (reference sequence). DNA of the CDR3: TGTGCCAGCAGAGTAGTAAGCAGCACCGGGGAGCTGTTTTTT. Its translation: CASRVVSSTGELFF.

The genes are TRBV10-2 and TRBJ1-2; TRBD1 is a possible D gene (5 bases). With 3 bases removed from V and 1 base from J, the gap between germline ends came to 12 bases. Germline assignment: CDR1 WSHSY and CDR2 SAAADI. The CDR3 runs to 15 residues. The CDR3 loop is CASSEYRDLNYGYTF. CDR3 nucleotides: TGCGCCAGCAGTGAATACCGGGACCTTAACTATGGCTACACCTTC.

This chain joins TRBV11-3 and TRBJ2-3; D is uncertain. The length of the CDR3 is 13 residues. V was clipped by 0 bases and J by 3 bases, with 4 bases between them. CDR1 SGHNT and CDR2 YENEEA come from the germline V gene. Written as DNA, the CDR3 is TGTGCCAGCAGCTTAGACCGGACAGATACGCAGTATTTT. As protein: CASSLDRTDTQYF.

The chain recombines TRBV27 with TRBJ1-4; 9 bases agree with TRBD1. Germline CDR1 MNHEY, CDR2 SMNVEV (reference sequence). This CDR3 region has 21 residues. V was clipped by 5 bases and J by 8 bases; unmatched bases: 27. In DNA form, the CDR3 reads TGTGCCAGCAGTCCAACCTTTCTTTTGGGCGGGACAGGGCAGAAGGGGGAAAAACTGTTTTTT. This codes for CASSPTFLLGGTGQKGEKLFF. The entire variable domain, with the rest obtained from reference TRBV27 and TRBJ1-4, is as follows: EAQVTQNPRYLITVTGKKLTVTCSQNMNHEYMSWYRQDPGLGLRQIYYSMNVEVTDKGDVPEGYKVSRKEKRNFPLILESPSPNQTSLYFCASSPTFLLGGTGQKGEKLFFGSGTQLSVL.